These 15 T cell receptor beta chains came from one sample sequenced in a study of shared clonotypes between healthy human individuals. Sequenced by immunoSEQ multiplex PCR; TCRdb stores in-frame clones only, minus some. The repertoire has over a million clones, more than 75% of them found once; the top ten carry roughly 0.65%. The specimen was memory CD4+ T cells from PBMCs. The subset is: CD45RA-negative fraction. These receptors all stem from a man younger than 35 in good health. Some clones in this sample may be carry-over from other donors' samples.

This clone has more than one count but fewer than ten. The chain has TRBV6-5 and TRBJ1-3; TRBD1 is a possible D gene (6 bases). Germline-derived CDR1 and CDR2 are MNHEY and SVGAGI. CDR3 length equals 14 residues. V gave up 5 bases and J gave up 3 bases, with 11 bases separating them. For the CDR3, the DNA is TGTGCCAGCAGTACCAGGGGAGATGGAAACACCATATATTTT. It encodes CASSTRGDGNTIYF.

This clone came up a few times. V usage is TRBV6-1 and J usage is TRBJ1-5; D possibly corresponds to TRBD1 (5 bases). The V end lost 7 bases, the J end lost 10 bases, and 17 bases lay between the germline ends. The CDR3 length is 13 residues. The germline V gene has CDR1 MNHNS and CDR2 SASEGT. DNA of the CDR3: TGTGCCAGCAATAATAACAGAGGGGCACCCCAGCATTTT. It translates to CASNNNRGAPQHF.

The chain uses TRBV5-4 and TRBJ2-3; D gene unclear. From germline, CDR1 is SGHNT and CDR2 YYREEE (reference sequence). Trimming shortened V by 4 bases and J by 4 bases, and 13 bases separated the two germline ends. The CDR3 spans 14 residues. The CDR3 region is CASSPPGDPDTQYF. DNA for the CDR3: TGTGCCAGCAGCCCCCCTGGCGACCCAGATACGCAGTATTTT.

The rearrangement uses TRBV5-5 and TRBJ2-7; D could derive from TRBD1 or TRBD2 (5 bases each). V lost 4 bases and J lost 3, with 14 bases in between. CDR1 SGHKS and CDR2 YYEKEE come from the germline V gene (reference sequence). The CDR3 loop spans 14 amino acids. CDR3 loop: CASSPQGDYYEQYF. In DNA form, the CDR3 reads TGTGCCAGCAGCCCCCAGGGAGACTACTACGAGCAGTACTTC.

This chain uses TRBV6-6 with TRBJ2-1, with TRBD2 matching over 8 bases. The CDR3 has 13 amino acids. Losses at the gene ends were 8 bases for V and 9 bases for J; bases not matched to a gene: 9. Germline CDR1 MNHNY, CDR2 SVGAGI (reference sequence). The DNA for the CDR3 is TGTGCCAGCCGGCCGACTAGCGCGAGTGAGCAGTTCTTC. This codes for CASRPTSASEQFF.

This clone was seen just once. The rearrangement joins TRBV7-9 to TRBJ2-1; D unresolved. In germline, CDR1 is SEHNR, CDR2 FQNEAQ (reference sequence). V lost 2 bases, J lost 9 bases, and 5 bases lay in between. The CDR3 covers 11 residues. DNA of the CDR3: TGTGCCAGCAGCTTATATGGTGAGCAGTTCTTC. This codes for CASSLYGEQFF.

This clone showed up just a few times. This chain uses TRBV25-1 with TRBJ1-1; 8 bases match TRBD1. Germline V gene lookup returns CDR1 MGHDK and CDR2 SYGVNS. V was pared by 8 bases and J by 5 bases, with 10 bases of the junction left unmatched. This CDR3 is 14 amino acids long. In DNA, the CDR3 is TGTGCCAGCCCATGGACAGGGCGGAGGACTGAAGCTTTCTTT. Translated, it gives CASPWTGRRTEAFF.

The CDR3 sequence is CASSGLRNTGELFF. DNA of the CDR3: TGTGCCAGCAGTGGACTGCGAAACACCGGGGAGCTGTTTTTT. The chain combines TRBV11-3 with TRBJ2-2; perhaps TRBD2 as D (5 bases). Germline lookup yields CDR1 SGHNT and CDR2 YENEEA. The CDR3 spans 14 residues. The V gene lost 6 bases and the J gene lost 2 bases, with 10 bases spanning the gap.

This sequence joins TRBV19 and TRBJ2-1; 7 bases fit TRBD1. Trimming cost V 4 bases and J 6 bases; bases outside gene matches: 3. The CDR3 covers 13 residues. Germline V gene data show CDR1 as LNHDA and CDR2 as SQIVND (reference sequence). The CDR3 region has the DNA TGTGCCAGTAGTAGAGGACAGGCCAATGAGCAGTTCTTC. It yields the protein CASSRGQANEQFF. Combining the CDR3 with reference TRBV19 and TRBJ2-1 gives the whole variable domain DGGITQSPKYLFRKEGQNVTLSCEQNLNHDAMYWYRQDPGQGLRLIYYSQIVNDFQKGDIAEGYSVSREKKESFPLTVTSAQKNPTAFYLCASSRGQANEQFFGPGTRLTVL.

This clone came up many times. The V gene is TRBV29-1, the J gene TRBJ1-1; perhaps TRBD1 as D (5 bases). V lost 4 bases and J lost 5, with 14 bases in between. Looked up from germline, CDR1 is SQVTM and CDR2 is ANQGSEA. The CDR3 extends over 13 amino acids. CDR3 sequence reads: CSVVQGGGTEAFF. The CDR3 nucleotides are TGCAGCGTTGTTCAGGGTGGAGGGACTGAAGCTTTCTTT.

Concerning this clone itself: Additional DNA sequences in this sample encode the identical CDR3. This chain links TRBV10-3 with TRBJ2-5; D remains unclear. This CDR3 is built from 12 residues. Trimming left V 3 bases short and J 3 bases short, with 5 bases between. Looked up from germline, CDR1 is ENHRY and CDR2 is SYGVKD. In nucleotides, the CDR3 is TGTGCCATCAGTGATAGAGAAGAGACCCAGTACTTC. Its protein product is CAISDREETQYF.

This clone has only one observation. The chain uses TRBV2 and TRBJ2-3, with D possibly being TRBD1 (5 bases). Trimming took 7 bases from V and 1 from J, leaving 15 bases between them. The CDR3 spans 15 residues. The V gene's germline CDR1 is SNHLY and CDR2 FYNNEI. As DNA, the CDR3 is TGTGCCAGCATCAACCCTACAGGAGGCACAGATACGCAGTATTTT. This encodes CASINPTGGTDTQYF.

Concerning this clone: A far larger clone is just one base off, so this is likely a read error. Within the sample, other DNA sequences also encode this same CDR3. V gene TRBV11-2 combines with J gene TRBJ1-1; D uncertain. CDR1 SGHAT and CDR2 FQNNGV come from the germline V gene. The CDR3 is made up of 14 amino acids. The ends were cut back, 1 base at V and 1 base at J, with 7 bases in the middle. The CDR3 bases are TGTGCCAGCAGCTTAGTCGGGCAGAACACTGAAGCTTTCTTT. Its protein product is CASSLVGQNTEAFF.

In regard to this clone: Other nucleotide sequences from this sample produce the same CDR3. The chain links TRBV6-5 to TRBJ2-3; no clear D. CDR1 is MNHEY and CDR2 is SVGAGI in the germline V gene. Trimming stripped 6 bases from V and 1 base from J, with 8 bases between. This CDR3 spans 13 amino acids. The CDR3 reads CASSPPGTDTQYF. In DNA, the CDR3 is TGTGCCAGCAGCCCCCCGGGCACAGATACGCAGTATTTT.

The chain recombines TRBV5-1 with TRBJ2-5; D might be TRBD1 (6 bases). In germline, CDR1 is SGHRS, CDR2 YFSETQ. The length of the CDR3 is 16 residues. V gave up 3 bases and J gave up 2 bases, with 17 bases separating them. CDR3 DNA sequence: TGCGCCAGCAGCTCCGGGACACAAGTCTTTCAAGAGACCCAGTACTTC. Translated, it gives CASSSGTQVFQETQYF.